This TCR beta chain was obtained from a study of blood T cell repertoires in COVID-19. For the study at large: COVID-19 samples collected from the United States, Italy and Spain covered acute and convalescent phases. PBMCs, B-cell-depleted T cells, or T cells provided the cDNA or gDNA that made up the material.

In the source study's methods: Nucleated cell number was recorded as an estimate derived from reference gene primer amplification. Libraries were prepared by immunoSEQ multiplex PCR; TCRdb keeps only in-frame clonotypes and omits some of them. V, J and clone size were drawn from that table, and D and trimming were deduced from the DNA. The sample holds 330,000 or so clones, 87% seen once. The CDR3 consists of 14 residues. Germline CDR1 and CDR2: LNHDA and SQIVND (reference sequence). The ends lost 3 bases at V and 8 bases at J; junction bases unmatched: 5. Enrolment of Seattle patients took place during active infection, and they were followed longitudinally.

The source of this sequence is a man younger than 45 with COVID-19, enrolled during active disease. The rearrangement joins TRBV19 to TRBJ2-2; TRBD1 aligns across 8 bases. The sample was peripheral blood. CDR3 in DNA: TGTGCCAGTAGTATCGCAGGGGGCTTGGGGGAGCTGTTTTTT. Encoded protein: CASSIAGGLGELFF.